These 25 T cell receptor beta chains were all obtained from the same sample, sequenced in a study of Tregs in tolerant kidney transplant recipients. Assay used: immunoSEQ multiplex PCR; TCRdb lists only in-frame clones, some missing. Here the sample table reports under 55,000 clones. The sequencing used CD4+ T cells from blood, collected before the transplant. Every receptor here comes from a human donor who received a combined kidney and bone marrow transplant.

The CDR3 is CASSPPGVSGEQFF. CDR3 bases read: TGTGCCAGCTCACCACCAGGGGTCTCGGGTGAG. V and J are TRBV18 and TRBJ2-1, with D tentatively TRBD1 (5 bases). Read sequence stops 3 residues before the CDR3 end, and the germline J gene provides the missing end. The germline V gene encodes CDR1 KGHSH and CDR2 LQKENI. CDR3 length: 14 amino acids. The germline V and J ends were trimmed by 0 bases and 9 bases, with 12 bases remaining between them.

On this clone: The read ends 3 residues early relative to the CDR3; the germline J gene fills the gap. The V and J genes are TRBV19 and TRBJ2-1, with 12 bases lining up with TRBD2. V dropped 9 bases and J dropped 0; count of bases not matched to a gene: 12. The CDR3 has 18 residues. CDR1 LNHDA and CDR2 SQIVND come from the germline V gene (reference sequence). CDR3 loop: CASRTSGALRSSYNEQFF. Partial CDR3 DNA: TGTGCCAGCAGGACTAGCGGGGCCCTCCGATCCTCCTACAATGAG.

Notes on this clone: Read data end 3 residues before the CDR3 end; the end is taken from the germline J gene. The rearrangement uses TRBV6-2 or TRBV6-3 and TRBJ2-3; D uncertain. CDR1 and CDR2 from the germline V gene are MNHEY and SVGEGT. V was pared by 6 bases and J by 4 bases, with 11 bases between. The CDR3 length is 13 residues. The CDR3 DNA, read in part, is TGTGCCAGCAGGAGACTTTCGGCAGATACG. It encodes CASRRLSADT. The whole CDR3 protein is CASRRLSADTQYF.

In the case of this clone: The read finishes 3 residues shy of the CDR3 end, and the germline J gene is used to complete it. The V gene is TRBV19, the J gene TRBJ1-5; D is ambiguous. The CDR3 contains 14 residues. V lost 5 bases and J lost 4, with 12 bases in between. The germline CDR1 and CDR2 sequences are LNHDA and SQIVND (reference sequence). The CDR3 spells CASSPVKVNQPQHF. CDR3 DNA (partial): TGTGCCAGTAGTCCCGTGAAGGTGAATCAGCCC.

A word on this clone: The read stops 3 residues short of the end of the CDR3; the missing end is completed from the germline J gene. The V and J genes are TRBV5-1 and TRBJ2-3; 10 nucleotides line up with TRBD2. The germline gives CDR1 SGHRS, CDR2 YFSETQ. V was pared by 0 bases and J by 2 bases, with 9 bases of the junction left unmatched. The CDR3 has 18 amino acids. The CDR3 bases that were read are TGCGCCAGCAGCTTGGCCGGTAGCGGGGGGATTTCCACAGATACG. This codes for CASSLAGSGGISTDT. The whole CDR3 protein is CASSLAGSGGISTDTQYF.

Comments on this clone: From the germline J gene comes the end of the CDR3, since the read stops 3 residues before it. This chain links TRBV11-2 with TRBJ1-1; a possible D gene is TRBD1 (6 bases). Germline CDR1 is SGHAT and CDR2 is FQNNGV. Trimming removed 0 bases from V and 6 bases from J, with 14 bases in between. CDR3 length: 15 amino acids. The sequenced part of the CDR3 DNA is TGTGCCAGCAGCTTAGAGGGGGCGGTGGTTGCTGAA. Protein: CASSLEGAVVAE. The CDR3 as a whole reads CASSLEGAVVAEAFF.

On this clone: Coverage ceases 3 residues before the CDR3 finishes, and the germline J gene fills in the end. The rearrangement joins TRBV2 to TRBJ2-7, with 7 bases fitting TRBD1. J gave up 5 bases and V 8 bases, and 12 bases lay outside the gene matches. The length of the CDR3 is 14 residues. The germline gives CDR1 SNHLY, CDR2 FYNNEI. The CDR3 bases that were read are TGTGCCAGCGGGAGCCGGGACAGTTCTGACGAG. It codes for CASGSRDSSDE. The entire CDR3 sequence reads CASGSRDSSDEQYF.

CDR3 amino acids: CASSDEQGWNSPLHF. CDR3 bases read: TGTGCCAGCAGCGACGAACAGGGGTGGAATTCACCC. The V and J genes are TRBV7-9 and TRBJ1-6; 7 nucleotides agree with TRBD1. The CDR3 end is not reached by the read, which stops 3 residues before it; the germline J gene fills it in. This CDR3 is built from 15 residues. CDR1 SEHNR and CDR2 FQNEAQ come from the germline V gene (reference sequence). The J segment lost 7 bases and the V segment lost 5 bases, leaving 8 bases of the junction unmatched. The variable domain in full, with the rest retrieved from reference TRBV7-9 and TRBJ1-6, is DTGVSQNPRHKITKRGQNVTFRCDPISEHNRLYWYRQTLGQGPEFLTYFQNEAQLEKSRLLSDRFSAERPKGSFSTLEIQRTEQGDSAMYLCASSDEQGWNSPLHFGNGTRLTVT.

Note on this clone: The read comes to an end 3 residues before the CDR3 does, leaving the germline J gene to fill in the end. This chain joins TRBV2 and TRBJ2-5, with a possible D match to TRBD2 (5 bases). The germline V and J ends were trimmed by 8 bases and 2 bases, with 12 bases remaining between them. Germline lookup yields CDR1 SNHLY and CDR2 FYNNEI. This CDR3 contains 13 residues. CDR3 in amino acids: CASSADSQETQYF. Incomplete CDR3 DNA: TGTGCCAGCTCCGCGGACTCTCAAGAGACC.

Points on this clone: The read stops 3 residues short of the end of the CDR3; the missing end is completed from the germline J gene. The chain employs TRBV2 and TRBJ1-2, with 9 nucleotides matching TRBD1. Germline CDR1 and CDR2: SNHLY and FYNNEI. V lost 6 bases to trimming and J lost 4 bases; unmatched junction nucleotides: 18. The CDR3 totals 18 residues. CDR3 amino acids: CASRAGALQGQGGYGYTF. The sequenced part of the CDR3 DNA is TGTGCCAGCAGAGCAGGGGCTTTACAGGGACAGGGAGGCTATGGC. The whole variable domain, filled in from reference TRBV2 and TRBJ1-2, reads EPEVTQTPSHQVTQMGQEVILRCVPISNHLYFYWYRQILGQKVEFLVSFYNNEISEKSEIFDDQFSVERPDGSNFTLKIRSTKLEDSAMYFCASRAGALQGQGGYGYTFGSGTRLTVV.

The CDR3 loop is CASSSVRGPYGYTF. The DNA read from the CDR3 is TGTGCCAGCAGCTCGGTCAGGGGGCCGTATGGC. The chain couples TRBV11-2 to TRBJ1-2; the match to TRBD1 covers 8 bases. Read sequence stops 3 residues before the CDR3 end, and the germline J gene provides the missing end. V trimming: 4 bases; J trimming: 5 bases; junction bases outside the gene matches: 6. The germline V gene has CDR1 SGHAT and CDR2 FQNNGV. The CDR3 covers 14 residues.

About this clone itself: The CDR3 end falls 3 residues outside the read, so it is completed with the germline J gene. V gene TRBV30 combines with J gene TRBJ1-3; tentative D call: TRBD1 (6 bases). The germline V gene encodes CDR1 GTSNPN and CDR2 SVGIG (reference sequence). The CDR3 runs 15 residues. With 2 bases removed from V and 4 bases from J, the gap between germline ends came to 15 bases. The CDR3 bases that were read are TGTGCCTGGAGTATCTACAGGGCATCGGGAAACACC. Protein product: CAWSIYRASGNT. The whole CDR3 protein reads CAWSIYRASGNTIYF.

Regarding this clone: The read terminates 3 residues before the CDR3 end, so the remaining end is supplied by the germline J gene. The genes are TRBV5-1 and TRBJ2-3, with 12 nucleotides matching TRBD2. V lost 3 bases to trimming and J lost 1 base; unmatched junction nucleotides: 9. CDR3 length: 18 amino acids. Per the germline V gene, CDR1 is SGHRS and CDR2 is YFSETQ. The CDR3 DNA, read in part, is TGCGCCAGCAGCTCAGCTAGCGGGAGGGCCCTCGGCACAGATACG. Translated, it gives CASSSASGRALGTDT. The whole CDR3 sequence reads CASSSASGRALGTDTQYF.

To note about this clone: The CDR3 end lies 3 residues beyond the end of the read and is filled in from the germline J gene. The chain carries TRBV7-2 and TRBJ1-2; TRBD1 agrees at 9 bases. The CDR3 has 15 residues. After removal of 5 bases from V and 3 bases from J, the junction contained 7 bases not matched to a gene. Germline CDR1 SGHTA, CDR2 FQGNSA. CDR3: CASSPRTGADYGYTF. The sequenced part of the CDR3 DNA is TGTGCCAGCAGCCCAAGGACAGGGGCAGACTATGGC.

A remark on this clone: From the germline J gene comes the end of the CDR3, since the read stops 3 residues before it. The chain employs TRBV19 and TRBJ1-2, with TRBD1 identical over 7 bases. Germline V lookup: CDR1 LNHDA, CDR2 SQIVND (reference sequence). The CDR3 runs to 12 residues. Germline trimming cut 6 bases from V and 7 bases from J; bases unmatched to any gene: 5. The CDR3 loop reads CASRDRRSGYTF. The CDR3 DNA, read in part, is TGTGCCAGTAGGGACAGGAGAAGTGGC.

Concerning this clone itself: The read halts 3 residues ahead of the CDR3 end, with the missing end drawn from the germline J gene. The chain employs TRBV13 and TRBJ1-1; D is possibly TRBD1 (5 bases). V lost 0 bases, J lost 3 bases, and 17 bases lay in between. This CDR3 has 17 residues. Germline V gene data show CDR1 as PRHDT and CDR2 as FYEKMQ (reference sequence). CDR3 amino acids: CASSLGLRRGRDTEAFF. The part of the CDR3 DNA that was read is TGTGCCAGCAGCTTAGGCCTAAGGAGGGGCCGAGACACTGAA.

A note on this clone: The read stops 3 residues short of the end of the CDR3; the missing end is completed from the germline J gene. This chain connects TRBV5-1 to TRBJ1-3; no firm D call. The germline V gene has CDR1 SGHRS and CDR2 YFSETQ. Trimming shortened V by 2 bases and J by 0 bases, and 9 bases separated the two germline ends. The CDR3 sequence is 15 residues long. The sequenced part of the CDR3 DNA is TGCGCCAGCAGCTTCGAGGGTTCCTCTGGAAACACC. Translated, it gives CASSFEGSSGNT. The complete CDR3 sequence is CASSFEGSSGNTIYF.

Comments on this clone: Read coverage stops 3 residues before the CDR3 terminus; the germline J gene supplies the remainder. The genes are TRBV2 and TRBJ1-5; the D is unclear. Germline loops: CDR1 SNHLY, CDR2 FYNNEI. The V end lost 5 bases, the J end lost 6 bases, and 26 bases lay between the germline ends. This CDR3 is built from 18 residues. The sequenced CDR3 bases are TGTGCCAGCAGTTCCAGACCGGCTCGGGCGCGGGGAGGTCAGCCC. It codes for CASSSRPARARGGQP. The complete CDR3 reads CASSSRPARARGGQPQHF.

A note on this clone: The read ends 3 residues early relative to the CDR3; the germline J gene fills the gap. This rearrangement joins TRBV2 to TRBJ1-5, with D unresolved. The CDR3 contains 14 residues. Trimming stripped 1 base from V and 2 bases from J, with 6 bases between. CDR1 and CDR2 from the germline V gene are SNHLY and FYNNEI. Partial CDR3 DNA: TGTGCCAGCAGTGAAGTCAATCGCAATCAGCCC. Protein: CASSEVNRNQP. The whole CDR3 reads CASSEVNRNQPQHF.

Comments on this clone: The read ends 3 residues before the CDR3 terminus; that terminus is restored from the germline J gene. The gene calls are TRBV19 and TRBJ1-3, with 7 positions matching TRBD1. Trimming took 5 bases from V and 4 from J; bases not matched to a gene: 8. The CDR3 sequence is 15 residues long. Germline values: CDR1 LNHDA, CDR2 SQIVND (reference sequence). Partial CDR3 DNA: TGTGCCAGTAGTCCCAGGGGACAGCGAGGAAACACC. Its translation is CASSPRGQRGNT. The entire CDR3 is CASSPRGQRGNTIYF.

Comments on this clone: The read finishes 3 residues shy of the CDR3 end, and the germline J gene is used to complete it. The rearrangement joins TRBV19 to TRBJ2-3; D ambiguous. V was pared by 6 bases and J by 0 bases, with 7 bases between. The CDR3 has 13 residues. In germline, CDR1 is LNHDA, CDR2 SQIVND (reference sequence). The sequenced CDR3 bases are TGTGCCAGTAGGCAGGTTAGCACAGATACG. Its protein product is CASRQVSTDT. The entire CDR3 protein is CASRQVSTDTQYF.

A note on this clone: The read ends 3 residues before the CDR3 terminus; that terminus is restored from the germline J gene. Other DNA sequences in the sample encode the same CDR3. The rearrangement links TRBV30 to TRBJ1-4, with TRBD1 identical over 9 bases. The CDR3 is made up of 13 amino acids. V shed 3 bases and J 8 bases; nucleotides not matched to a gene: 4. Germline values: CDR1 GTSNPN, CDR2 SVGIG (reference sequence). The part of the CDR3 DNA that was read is TGTGCCTGGAGCGGGACAGGGAGAGAAAAA. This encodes CAWSGTGREK. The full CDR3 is CAWSGTGREKLFF.

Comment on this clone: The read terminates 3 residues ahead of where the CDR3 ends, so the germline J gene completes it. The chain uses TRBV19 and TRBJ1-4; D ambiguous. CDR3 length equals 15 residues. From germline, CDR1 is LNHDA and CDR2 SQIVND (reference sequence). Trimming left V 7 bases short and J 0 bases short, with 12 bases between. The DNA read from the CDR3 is TGTGCCAGTATGGGCCAGGCTGCAACTAATGAAAAA. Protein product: CASMGQAATNEK. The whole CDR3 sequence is CASMGQAATNEKLFF.

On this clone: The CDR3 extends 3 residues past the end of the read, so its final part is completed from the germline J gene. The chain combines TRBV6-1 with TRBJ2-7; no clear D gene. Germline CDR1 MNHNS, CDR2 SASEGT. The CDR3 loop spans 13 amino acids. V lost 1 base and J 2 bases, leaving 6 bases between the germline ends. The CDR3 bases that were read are TGTGCCAGCAGTGAAGGGCATCCCTACGAG. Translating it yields CASSEGHPYE. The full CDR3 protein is CASSEGHPYEQYF.

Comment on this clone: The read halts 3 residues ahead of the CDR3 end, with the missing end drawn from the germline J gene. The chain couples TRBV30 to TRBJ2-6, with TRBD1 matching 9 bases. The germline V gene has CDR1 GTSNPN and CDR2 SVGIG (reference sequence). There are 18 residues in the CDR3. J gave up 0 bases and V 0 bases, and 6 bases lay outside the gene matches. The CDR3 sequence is CAWSVGTGRLSGANVLTF. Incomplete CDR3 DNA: TGTGCCTGGAGTGTAGGGACAGGGCGCCTCTCTGGGGCCAACGTC.